The entry below describes one T cell receptor beta chain. This clone was picked up one time. It lacks a known antigen. The sample holds no much larger clone one base away, and base qualities are not on file. The CDR3 regions of human TCRbeta chains were analyzed by immunosequencing. The published analysis was carried out like this. Repertoire TCRs were matched against a reference library of SARS-CoV-2-specific TCRs generated with the MIRA antigen-specificity platform. Breadth meant the fraction of unique TCRs that were SARS-CoV-2-associated, whereas depth meant the fraction of total T cells that were SARS-CoV-2-associated. Using the MIRA data, every spike-specific TCR was mapped to the spike region that the TCR reacted to and assigned to either a CD4 or a CD8 class. Log10-transformed breadth and depth values were compared by one-way ANOVA with Sidak's multiple comparisons tests. The table comes from immuneACCESS by way of TCRdb, which keeps in-frame sequences with V and J called. Part of the clones is missing from these tables; in studies checked, under half for an unresolved V gene and the rest for unknown reasons. The V and J calls and clone size were taken over from that table, and D and trimming were inferred from the DNA. The sample table holds around 140,000 clones, of which approximately 91% were seen once. The ten largest clones capture roughly 6.3% of the sample.

The sample comes from a study of T cell responses to AZD1222 COVID-19 vaccine (dated by TCRdb to the early 2020s). Study-level background: AZD1222 recipients whose second dose came at about 4 weeks and those whose second dose came at about 12 weeks were combined into one group, since spike-specific TCR depth and breadth did not differ between the two schedules. A total of 230 to 250 trial participants underwent TCR sequencing, of whom some 200 had received two doses of AZD1222 and roughly 26 had received two doses of the MenACWY control vaccine. Enrollment into the trials was organized by age into subgroups of 18-55, 56-69 and 70-plus years, and those subgroups contained approximately 150, 30 and 60 TCR-sequenced participants, respectively.

In light of the paper, this sample's time point label describes: baseline before first vaccination. Samples from vaccinated people were obtained from the UK trials COV001 and COV002, which included a single-blind randomized controlled phase 2/3 trial of AZD1222 (ChAdOx1 nCoV-19) in healthy adults. For TCRbeta chain sequencing, PBMC samples from trial participants were taken at day 0 and at day 28 after the second dose. General conclusions and limits of the study: The whole spike protein was spanned by vaccine-associated CD4 TCRs, and dominant responses were seen in regions 160-218 and 743-854. Conclusions about previously exposed vaccinees are limited, since just five or six AZD1222 recipients were seropositive for SARS-CoV-2 at baseline. Reportedly, almost half of the unique spike-specific TCRs recognized epitopes lying outside the regions that are mutated in the B.1.351 and B.1.1.7 variants. The 56-69-year group was small, and its depth increase did not reach significance, likely because of low power. Spike-specific TCR breadth and depth rose significantly after two AZD1222 doses compared with day 0 and with MenACWY recipients. Participants were mostly white British and included more females than males, and it was suggested by the authors that clonal diversity may have been underestimated. Because no day 14 peak-response samples were available, repertoires were characterized only after the peak T cell response.

The germline V gene specifies MNHEY as CDR1 and SVGAGI as CDR2. From its cysteine to its phenylalanine, the CDR3 spans 15 amino acids. Only the CDR3 portion is preserved as DNA: 45 bases, with reading frame beginning at the first base. Trimming removed 4 bases from V and 7 bases from J, leaving 14 bases between the germline ends. The receptor chain draws on TRBV6-5 and TRBJ1-6; no D gene is confidently identified. The sample was peripheral blood, taken on day 0 of AZD1222 vaccination. The source is an adult in good health. The CDR3 region: CASSSSPDGNSPLHF. The DNA reads TGTGCCAGCAGTTCCTCTCCGGACGGAAATTCACCCCTCCACTTT.